The 31 T cell receptor beta chains reported below all come from one sample, sequenced in a study of blood T cells in healthy people across ages. Using a J-beta primer mix together with a sample-barcoded 5' primer, a second PCR was run for roughly 6 to 11 cycles. TCRdb itself ran the 5' RACE reads through MiXCR, one entry per CDR3 protein. The repertoire holds fewer than 1.5 million distinct CDR3 sequences, with roughly 40% as singletons. Sample: blood. These receptors all stem from a woman under 30 in good health.

V gene TRBV20-1 combines with J gene TRBJ2-7, with TRBD1 matching over 7 bases. The V gene end was trimmed by 5 bases and the J gene end by 3 bases; junction bases not matched to a gene: 10. Germline assignment: CDR1 DFQATT and CDR2 SNEGSKA (reference sequence). The CDR3 has 14 amino acids. CDR3 coding DNA: TGCAGTGCTCCGGTTACAGGGGTCGGCTACGAGCAGTACTTC. This translates into CSAPVTGVGYEQYF.

This clonotype was found once. CDR3 region: CASSLSFEGGPEAFF. The CDR3, as DNA: TGTGCCAGCAGCTTGTCTTTCGAAGGGGGCCCTGAAGCTTTCTTT. The chain uses TRBV5-4 and TRBJ1-1; 7 nucleotides match TRBD1. With V trimmed by 1 base and J by 6 bases, 9 bases remained unmatched. The CDR3 runs 15 residues. Germline assignment: CDR1 SGHNT and CDR2 YYREEE (reference sequence).

The rearrangement joins TRBV6-1 to TRBJ2-7, with a weak D call TRBD1 (6 bases). Germline-derived CDR1 and CDR2 are MNHNS and SASEGT. Trimming left V 2 bases short and J 0 bases short, with 17 bases between. The CDR3 runs to 17 residues. CDR3 residues: CASSENPAGDTSYEQYF. The DNA for the CDR3 is TGTGCCAGCAGTGAAAACCCCGCAGGGGACACCTCCTACGAGCAGTACTTC.

In its sample, this clonotype was seen a few times. V usage is TRBV11-2 and J usage is TRBJ2-1, with TRBD2 identical over 10 bases. The CDR3 is made up of 15 amino acids. J lost 3 bases, V lost 3 bases, and 2 bases had no gene match. The germline V gene encodes CDR1 SGHAT and CDR2 FQNNGV. Here the CDR3 reads CASSFTSGIYNEQFF. In DNA, the CDR3 is TGTGCCAGCAGCTTTACTAGCGGGATCTACAATGAGCAGTTCTTC.

This clonotype was detected many times. The V call is TRBV7-9, the J call TRBJ1-1, with D unresolved. The germline gives CDR1 SEHNR, CDR2 FQNEAQ (reference sequence). Trimming stripped 3 bases from V and 5 bases from J, with 7 bases between. CDR3 length: 12 residues. For the CDR3, the DNA is TGTGCCAGCAGCTTCGAGGGAACTGAAGCTTTCTTT. Protein product: CASSFEGTEAFF. Variable domain in full (rest from reference TRBV7-9 and TRBJ1-1): DTGVSQNPRHKITKRGQNVTFRCDPISEHNRLYWYRQTLGQGPEFLTYFQNEAQLEKSRLLSDRFSAERPKGSFSTLEIQRTEQGDSAMYLCASSFEGTEAFFGQGTRLTVV.

This clonotype was counted between two and nine times. The genes are TRBV30 and TRBJ1-2, with no clear D. The CDR3 extends over 12 amino acids. V gave up 5 bases and J gave up 4 bases, with 11 bases separating them. Germline loops: CDR1 GTSNPN, CDR2 SVGIG (reference sequence). CDR3 nucleotide sequence: TGTGCCTGGGAAGGACCGTTCTATGGCTACACCTTC. It specifies CAWEGPFYGYTF.

This chain connects TRBV29-1 to TRBJ1-1; no reliable D call. The germline V gene encodes CDR1 SQVTM and CDR2 ANQGSEA. Trimming took off 0 bases at V and 5 bases at J, with 13 bases between the two ends. This CDR3 has 14 amino acids. This CDR3 reads CSVEESLRETEAFF. CDR3 nucleotides: TGCAGCGTTGAAGAAAGTCTTAGGGAGACTGAAGCTTTCTTT.

This clonotype has just a few counts. J is TRBJ2-7 and V is TRBV10-1; TRBD1 matches at 11 bases. CDR3 length: 15 amino acids. Germline V gene data show CDR1 as WNHNN and CDR2 as SYGVQD (reference sequence). J lost 3 bases, V lost 3 bases, and 4 bases had no gene match. The DNA for the CDR3 is TGCGCCAGCAGTGATGGGGGGACAGGGGGCTACGAGCAGTACTTC. It codes for CASSDGGTGGYEQYF.

This clonotype was detected a few times. This chain uses TRBV7-9 with TRBJ1-1; D unclear. The germline V gene has CDR1 SEHNR and CDR2 FQNEAQ (reference sequence). Trimming left V 1 base short and J 4 bases short, with 13 bases between. The CDR3 consists of 15 residues. CDR3 bases: TGTGCCAGCAGCTTAGTTCCCAGCGGGCGCACTGAAGCTTTCTTT. This gives the protein CASSLVPSGRTEAFF.

This clonotype has just a few counts. This sequence joins TRBV7-2 and TRBJ2-1; D call uncertain. The germline V gene has CDR1 SGHTA and CDR2 FQGNSA. The V gene lost 0 bases and the J gene lost 7 bases, with 10 bases spanning the gap. CDR3 size: 14 residues. For the CDR3, the DNA is TGTGCCAGCAGCTTAGCAGGACGAGTTAATGAGCAGTTCTTC. This sequence encodes CASSLAGRVNEQFF.

This clonotype was detected a few times. The rearrangement links TRBV6-1 to TRBJ2-1; tentatively, D is TRBD1 (6 bases). This CDR3 has 16 amino acids. Germline CDR1 MNHNS, CDR2 SASEGT. Trimming stripped 0 bases from V and 4 bases from J, with 13 bases between. Written as DNA, the CDR3 is TGTGCCAGCAGTGAAGCCCACAGGGTGGCATACAATGAGCAGTTCTTC. Its protein is CASSEAHRVAYNEQFF.

This clonotype has a single count. Germline is not matched at one junction end, which may reflect a read error. This chain uses TRBV7-3 with TRBJ2-1; D unresolved. Germline V CDR1 and CDR2: SGHTA, FQGTGA. There are 12 residues in the CDR3. The CDR3 protein is CAGSLSLNEQFF. CDR3 in DNA: TGTGCCGGCAGTCTAAGCCTCAATGAGCAGTTCTTC.

This clonotype was found a few times. The rearrangement joins TRBV21-1 to TRBJ1-6. TRBV21-1 is a pseudogene locus. CDR3 size: 18 residues. CDR3 region: CASSKDRNRSSYNSPLHF. CDR3 in DNA: TGTGCCAGCAGCAAAGATAGGAACCGCAGCTCCTATAATTCACCCCTCCACTTT.

The chain uses TRBV7-2 and TRBJ1-1; tentative D call: TRBD1 (6 bases). The CDR3 sequence is 14 residues long. Germline V gene data show CDR1 as SGHTA and CDR2 as FQGNSA. Trimming cost V 5 bases and J 3 bases, with 13 bases left between them. The CDR3 loop is CASSLYQGYTEAFF. The DNA for the CDR3 is TGTGCCAGCAGCCTCTACCAGGGGTACACTGAAGCTTTCTTT.

This clonotype appeared once. V is TRBV7-2 and J is TRBJ2-3; 10 bases agree with TRBD2. The trim removed 2 bases at V and 2 bases at J, leaving 4 bases unmatched. CDR1 and CDR2 (germline): SGHTA, FQGNSA. This CDR3 spans 16 amino acids. Here the CDR3 reads CASSLSLAGVTDTQYF. The CDR3 DNA sequence: TGTGCCAGCAGCTTATCCCTAGCGGGGGTCACAGATACGCAGTATTTT.

This clonotype was observed a handful of times. The chain carries TRBV4-3 and TRBJ1-2; D remains unclear. Germline V gene sequence: CDR1 LGHNA, CDR2 YSLEER. The CDR3 runs 17 residues. V shed 0 bases and J shed 0 bases, with 14 bases lying between them. This CDR3 reads CASSQDSAGAPNYGYTF. The CDR3 DNA reads as TGCGCCAGCAGCCAAGATTCCGCAGGAGCTCCTAACTATGGCTACACCTTC.

For this clonotype: A read error may account for a junction end that differs from germline. The rearrangement uses TRBV7-3 and TRBJ1-2; TRBD1 might be the D (5 bases). This CDR3 comprises 14 residues. Germline assignment: CDR1 SGHTA and CDR2 FQGTGA. DNA of the CDR3: TGTGCCAGCAGCTTAAAGGGGTCGAGCTATGGCTGCACCTTC. It encodes CASSLKGSSYGCTF.

The sample holds a few counts of this clonotype. V gene TRBV4-1 combines with J gene TRBJ2-3, with D perhaps matching TRBD1 (5 bases). Trimming removed 4 bases from V and 4 bases from J, with 9 bases in between. Germline CDR1 MGHRA, CDR2 YSYEKL. There are 13 residues in the CDR3. The CDR3 DNA follows: TGCGCCAGCAGCCCCTCAGGGCCAGATACGCAGTATTTT. Its translation is CASSPSGPDTQYF.

This chain joins TRBV5-5 and TRBJ2-2; 9 nucleotides line up with TRBD2. Germline CDR1 reads SGHKS; CDR2 reads YYEKEE (reference sequence). This CDR3 is built from 14 residues. V lost 0 bases to trimming and J lost 7 bases; unmatched junction nucleotides: 1. DNA for the CDR3: TGTGCCAGCAGCTTGGCACTAGCGGGCGGGGAGCTGTTTTTT. As protein: CASSLALAGGELFF.

The chain links TRBV11-2 to TRBJ2-1, with a possible D match to TRBD2 (6 bases). The DNA end lines up better with TRBJ2-7; the J call may be wrong. From germline, CDR1 is SGHAT and CDR2 FQNNGV. The CDR3 consists of 20 residues. CDR3 nucleotides: TGTGCCAGCACACTTGACACCGCCGCGGGGATGGGGAGCTCCTACAATGAGCAGTACTTC. It yields the protein CASTLDTAAGMGSSYNEQYF.

This clonotype was detected a few times. The rearrangement joins TRBV9 to TRBJ1-5; a weak D match, TRBD1 (5 bases). Germline V gives CDR1 SGDLS, CDR2 YYNGEE. Trimming removed 3 bases from V and 7 bases from J, with 11 bases in between. The length of the CDR3 is 13 residues. CDR3: CASSAGQLQPQHF. The CDR3 DNA reads as TGTGCCAGCAGCGCCGGACAATTGCAGCCCCAGCATTTT.

V usage is TRBV20-1 and J usage is TRBJ2-1, with D maybe TRBD1 (6 bases). This CDR3 comprises 15 residues. Deletions cut 2 bases from V and 5 bases from J, with 16 bases between. Germline V gene lookup returns CDR1 DFQATT and CDR2 SNEGSKA (reference sequence). The CDR3 bases are TGCAGTGCTAGAAAAACCGGGACAAGGAACAATGAGCAGTTCTTC. This encodes CSARKTGTRNNEQFF.

In this sample, this clonotype turned up a few times. This chain uses TRBV5-5 with TRBJ1-6; TRBD1 aligns across 7 bases. Trimming took 2 bases from V and 10 from J; bases not matched to a gene: 9. The germline V gene has CDR1 SGHKS and CDR2 YYEKEE (reference sequence). There are 15 residues in the CDR3. CDR3 sequence: CASSFSDAGGSPLHF. The CDR3 DNA reads TGTGCCAGCAGCTTTTCGGATGCAGGGGGATCACCCCTCCACTTT.

Turning to this clonotype: An end of the junction differs from the germline gene, which may be a read error. The rearrangement joins TRBV6-5 to TRBJ2-3; D uncertain. CDR1 and CDR2 from the germline V gene are MNHEY and SVGAGI. This CDR3 spans 16 amino acids. In DNA, the CDR3 is TGTGCCAGTAGTTACTCGTGGGGTATCGGCACAGATACGCAGTATTTT. It encodes CASSYSWGIGTDTQYF.

V usage is TRBV2 and J usage is TRBJ2-7, with D tentatively TRBD1 (6 bases). Per the germline V gene, CDR1 is SNHLY and CDR2 is FYNNEI. The ends were cut back, 3 bases at V and 10 bases at J, with 19 bases in the middle. CDR3 length equals 14 residues. CDR3 loop: CASSETTGPLGQYF. The DNA for the CDR3 is TGTGCCAGCAGTGAGACCACAGGGCCCTTGGGTCAGTACTTC.

This chain connects TRBV3-1 to TRBJ2-4; D possibly matches TRBD1 or TRBD2 (5 bases each). Germline CDR1 and CDR2: LGHDT and YNNKEL (reference sequence). The CDR3 is 18 amino acids. Trimming cost V 4 bases and J 1 base, with 20 bases left between them. The CDR3 sequence is CASSPRRGEASAKNIQYF. CDR3 DNA sequence: TGTGCCAGCAGCCCCCGGAGAGGGGAAGCTTCGGCCAAAAACATTCAGTACTTC.

V gene TRBV30 combines with J gene TRBJ1-1; no reliable D call. Looked up from germline, CDR1 is GTSNPN and CDR2 is SVGIG (reference sequence). V gave up 6 bases and J gave up 5 bases, with 13 bases separating them. CDR3 length: 12 residues. The chain's CDR3 is CACLKGGTEAFF. CDR3 coding DNA: TGTGCCTGCCTCAAGGGAGGGACTGAAGCTTTCTTT.

This clonotype was detected only a few times. V usage is TRBV20-1 and J usage is TRBJ2-6, with unresolved D. Germline lookup yields CDR1 DFQATT and CDR2 SNEGSKA (reference sequence). V lost 2 bases and J lost 0, with 5 bases in between. This CDR3 has 14 residues. DNA of the CDR3: TGCAGTGCTAGAAGTGCCTCTGGGGCCAACGTCCTGACTTTC. Its protein is CSARSASGANVLTF.

Turning to this clonotype: A read error may account for a junction end that differs from germline. V gene TRBV2 combines with J gene TRBJ1-6, with a possible D match to TRBD1 (5 bases). Germline V gene sequence: CDR1 SNHLY, CDR2 FYNNEI. The CDR3 is 16 amino acids. As DNA, the CDR3 is TGTGCCAGCATTGAAGTTGTGGGGCTTGGGGGTTCACCCCTCCACTTT. Protein product: CASIEVVGLGGSPLHF.

This rearrangement joins TRBV15 to TRBJ1-2; 9 nucleotides line up with TRBD1. The CDR3 length is 18 residues. Trimming cost V 3 bases and J 1 base; bases outside gene matches: 12. Germline CDR1 reads LNHNV; CDR2 reads YYDKDF (reference sequence). CDR3 amino acids: CATSSYTTGTGNNYGYTF. DNA of the CDR3: TGTGCCACCAGCAGCTATACTACCGGGACAGGGAATAACTATGGCTACACCTTC.

This clonotype was seen more than once but under ten times. V gene TRBV27 combines with J gene TRBJ2-1, with 10 bases matching TRBD2. The germline CDR1 and CDR2 sequences are MNHEY and SMNVEV (reference sequence). CDR3 size: 15 residues. The J segment lost 8 bases and the V segment lost 3 bases, leaving 7 bases of the junction unmatched. As DNA, the CDR3 is TGTGCCAGCAGTTTGGCAGCGGGGGGGCTCGATGAGCAGTTCTTC. It encodes CASSLAAGGLDEQFF.